Listed below are T cell receptor beta chains from one sample, sequenced in a study of cytomegalovirus exposure and HLA in healthy donors. The data were produced by immunoSEQ multiplex PCR, yet TCRdb's version contains in-frame clones alone and is incomplete. The sample lists some 220,000 clones; roughly 81% were seen once. The sequenced material came from PBMCs. The receptor source for this set is a girl aged 2-9 years in good health and CMV-seronegative. Each CDR3 is given with its conserved first and last residue. D genes are given only for firm matches. A clone size is listed for some rows: how often the clone was seen (once, few, many), or a class if it is expanded.

d_call | j_call | cdr3_length | v_call | clone_size | cdr3_aa | cdr3_nt
. | TRBJ2-2 | 14 | TRBV12-5 | . | CASGLATNTGELFF | TGTGCTAGTGGTTTGGCAACAAACACCGGGGAGCTGTTTTTT
. | TRBJ1-6 | 13 | TRBV6-1 | . | CASSDSLYSPLHF | TGTGCCAGCTCGGACAGTTTATATTCACCCCTCCACTTT
. | TRBJ2-7 | 13 | TRBV19 | . | CASSIAKNYEQYF | TGTGCCAGTAGTATAGCCAAAAACTACGAGCAGTACTTC
. | TRBJ2-5 | 14 | TRBV7-3 | . | CASSLTGAGETQYF | TGTGCCAGCAGCTTAACGGGGGCCGGGGAGACCCAGTACTTC
TRBD1 | TRBJ2-4 | 17 | TRBV11-3 | . | CASSQTDRGIAKNIQYF | TGTGCCAGCAGCCAAACCGACAGGGGGATAGCCAAAAACATTCAGTACTTC
TRBD1 | TRBJ1-2 | 15 | TRBV19 | once | CASSARDRPASGYTF | TGTGCCAGTAGTGCCCGGGACAGGCCAGCGAGTGGCTACACCTTC
TRBD1 | TRBJ2-1 | 12 | TRBV9 | . | CASSIRQGAKFF | TGTGCCAGCAGCATCCGACAGGGGGCGAAGTTCTTC
. | TRBJ1-2 | 14 | TRBV7-9 | . | CASSLVAGGYGYTF | TGTGCCAGCAGCTTAGTGGCGGGGGGCTATGGCTACACCTTC
. | TRBJ1-3 | 11 | TRBV20-1 | . | CSARPGNTIYF | TGCAGTGCTAGACCGGGAAACACCATATATTTT
. | TRBJ1-5 | 12 | TRBV27 | . | CASSFNGQPQHF | TGTGCCAGCAGTTTCAACGGTCAGCCCCAGCATTTT
TRBD1 | TRBJ1-1 | 17 | TRBV5-6 | . | CASSSLGQGHGNTEAFF | TGTGCCAGCAGCTCCCTTGGACAGGGGCACGGGAACACTGAAGCTTTCTTT
. | TRBJ2-5 | 14 | TRBV7-9 | . | CASSLVGAQETQYF | TGTGCCAGCAGCTTAGTTGGGGCCCAAGAGACCCAGTACTTC
. | TRBJ1-1 | 12 | TRBV9 | . | CASSVAEAEAFF | TGTGCCAGCAGCGTAGCGGAGGCTGAAGCTTTCTTT
. | TRBJ2-7 | 14 | TRBV7-6 | once | CASSLSWSSYEQYF | TGTGCCAGCAGCTTAAGCTGGTCCTCCTACGAGCAGTACTTC
. | TRBJ1-2 | 14 | TRBV29-1 | . | CSVEEDITNYGYTF | TGCAGCGTTGAAGAGGACATTACTAACTATGGCTACACCTTC
. | TRBJ2-1 | 15 | TRBV5-4 | few | CASSTRDFLDNEQFF | TGTGCCAGCAGCACCCGGGACTTTCTTGACAATGAGCAGTTCTTC
. | TRBJ1-3 | 13 | TRBV6-1 | . | CASSPRVSDTIYF | TGTGCCAGCAGTCCGAGAGTTTCGGACACCATATATTTT
. | TRBJ1-1 | 11 | TRBV2 | . | CASITGQGAFF | TGTGCCAGCATAACTGGGCAGGGGGCTTTCTTT
. | TRBJ2-7 | 14 | TRBV5-1 | . | CASSFRGRDYEQYF | TGCGCCAGCAGCTTCAGGGGTCGGGACTACGAGCAGTACTTC
. | TRBJ1-1 | 13 | TRBV11-3 | . | CASSADTNTEAFF | TGTGCCAGCAGCGCGGACACGAACACTGAAGCTTTCTTT
TRBD1 | TRBJ2-3 | 15 | TRBV7-9 | . | CASTPTGVSTDTQYF | TGTGCCAGCACCCCGACAGGGGTTAGCACAGATACGCAGTATTTT
. | TRBJ1-2 | 15 | TRBV2 | . | CASNTNRAEGYGYTF | TGTGCCAGCAACACGAACCGGGCCGAGGGCTATGGCTACACCTTC
. | TRBJ2-7 | 16 | TRBV5-1 | . | CASSVGYGSGAYEQYF | TGCGCCAGCAGCGTAGGGTACGGGAGTGGGGCCTACGAGCAGTACTTC
. | TRBJ2-7 | 14 | TRBV2 | . | CASSPRDPTYEQYF | TGTGCCAGCAGTCCGCGGGATCCAACCTACGAGCAGTACTTC
TRBD2 | TRBJ2-1 | 16 | TRBV5-1 | . | CASSLAGGFLYNEQFF | TGCGCCAGCAGCTTGGCCGGGGGGTTTCTTTACAATGAGCAGTTCTTC
TRBD2 | TRBJ2-3 | 16 | TRBV6-6 | . | CASSFSAGGPPDTQYF | TGTGCCAGCAGTTTCTCAGCGGGGGGGCCGCCAGATACGCAGTATTTT
. | TRBJ2-5 | 15 | TRBV4-1 | . | CASSRIAVLQETQYF | TGCGCCAGCAGCCGTATAGCAGTCCTCCAAGAGACCCAGTACTTC
. | TRBJ1-4 | 12 | TRBV6-1 | . | CASGAGNEKLFF | TGTGCCAGCGGGGCAGGGAATGAAAAACTGTTTTTT
. | TRBJ2-3 | 13 | TRBV5-1 | . | CASSLSGDHTQYF | TGCGCCAGCAGCTTGTCGGGGGACCATACGCAGTATTTT
. | TRBJ2-3 | 11 | TRBV7-9 | . | CASSYTDTQYF | TGTGCCAGCAGTTACACAGATACGCAGTATTTT
. | TRBJ1-2 | 14 | TRBV21-1 | few | CASSKLDRAYGYTF | TGTGCCAGCAGCAAATTGGACAGGGCGTATGGCTACACCTTC
TRBD1 | TRBJ1-2 | 12 | TRBV30 | . | CAWKTDRGGYTF | TGTGCCTGGAAAACGGACAGGGGTGGCTACACCTTC
. | TRBJ1-5 | 12 | TRBV19 | . | CASNGEAQPQHF | TGTGCCAGTAATGGGGAGGCCCAGCCCCAGCATTTC
TRBD2 | TRBJ2-1 | 16 | TRBV7-9 | . | CASSLKVTSFGNEQFF | TGTGCCAGCAGCTTAAAAGTGACTAGCTTCGGTAATGAGCAGTTCTTC
. | TRBJ2-7 | 15 | TRBV19 | . | CASSSTGQSSYEQYF | TGTGCCAGTAGTTCCACAGGGCAAAGCTCCTACGAGCAGTACTTC
. | TRBJ1-1 | 14 | TRBV27 | . | CASSLWGLNTEAFF | TGTGCCAGCAGTTTATGGGGGCTGAACACTGAAGCTTTCTTT
TRBD1 | TRBJ1-2 | 15 | TRBV5-4 | . | CASTRTGTGTYGYTF | TGTGCCAGCACCCGAACCGGGACAGGGACCTATGGCTACACCTTC
TRBD1 | TRBJ1-1 | 14 | TRBV18 | . | CASSLRQGPTEAFF | TGTGCCAGCTCACTTCGACAGGGTCCCACTGAAGCTTTCTTT
TRBD1 | TRBJ2-5 | 16 | TRBV9 | . | CASSVDVPGQQETQYF | TGTGCCAGCAGCGTAGACGTACCGGGACAGCAAGAGACCCAGTACTTC
. | TRBJ1-3 | 16 | TRBV5-5 | once | CASSLEGLSGGNTIYF | TGTGCCAGCAGCTTGGAGGGACTTTCAGGTGGAAACACCATATATTTT
. | TRBJ2-7 | 14 | TRBV10-2 | few | CASSDRASSYEQYF | TGCGCCAGCAGTGACAGGGCCAGCTCCTACGAGCAGTACTTC
. | TRBJ2-1 | 13 | TRBV7-9 | . | CASRKDGGNEQFF | TGTGCCAGCAGGAAGGACGGGGGCAATGAGCAGTTCTTC
TRBD1 | TRBJ2-7 | 16 | TRBV11-1 | . | CASSLGGQGNGYEQYF | TGTGCCAGCAGCTTAGGTGGACAGGGAAATGGCTACGAGCAGTACTTC
. | TRBJ2-7 | 13 | TRBV7-9 | . | CASLGQEGSEQYF | TGTGCCAGCCTCGGCCAGGAGGGCTCCGAGCAGTACTTC
TRBD1 | TRBJ1-1 | 13 | TRBV6-5 | . | CASRGQLNTEAFF | TGTGCCAGCAGGGGACAGCTTAACACTGAAGCTTTCTTT
. | TRBJ2-7 | 17 | TRBV5-8 | . | CASRWDMAGRASYEQYF | TGTGCCAGCAGGTGGGACATGGCAGGGCGAGCCTCCTACGAGCAGTACTTC
TRBD2 | TRBJ2-3 | 16 | TRBV2 | . | CASSQLAGGPTDTQYF | TGTGCCAGCAGTCAACTAGCGGGGGGGCCGACAGATACGCAGTATTTT
. | TRBJ1-2 | 14 | TRBV5-1 | . | CASSLSDPQGGYTF | TGCGCCAGCAGCCTTTCGGACCCTCAGGGGGGCTACACCTTC
TRBD2 | TRBJ2-3 | 18 | TRBV15 | . | CATSRKRLSGSPADTQYF | TGTGCCACCAGCAGAAAACGCCTTAGCGGGAGCCCGGCAGATACGCAGTATTTT
TRBD2 | TRBJ2-3 | 16 | TRBV7-3 | few | CASSLTRGGGTDTQYF | TGTGCCAGCAGCTTAACGAGGGGCGGGGGGACAGATACGCAGTATTTT
TRBD1 | TRBJ1-5 | 15 | TRBV6-5 | . | CASRPDRGSFQPQHF | TGTGCCAGCAGACCGGACAGGGGAAGCTTTCAGCCCCAGCATTTT
TRBD1 | TRBJ1-1 | 15 | TRBV6-4 | . | CASSDTGAGNTEAFF | TGTGCCAGCAGTGATACAGGGGCTGGGAACACTGAAGCTTTCTTT